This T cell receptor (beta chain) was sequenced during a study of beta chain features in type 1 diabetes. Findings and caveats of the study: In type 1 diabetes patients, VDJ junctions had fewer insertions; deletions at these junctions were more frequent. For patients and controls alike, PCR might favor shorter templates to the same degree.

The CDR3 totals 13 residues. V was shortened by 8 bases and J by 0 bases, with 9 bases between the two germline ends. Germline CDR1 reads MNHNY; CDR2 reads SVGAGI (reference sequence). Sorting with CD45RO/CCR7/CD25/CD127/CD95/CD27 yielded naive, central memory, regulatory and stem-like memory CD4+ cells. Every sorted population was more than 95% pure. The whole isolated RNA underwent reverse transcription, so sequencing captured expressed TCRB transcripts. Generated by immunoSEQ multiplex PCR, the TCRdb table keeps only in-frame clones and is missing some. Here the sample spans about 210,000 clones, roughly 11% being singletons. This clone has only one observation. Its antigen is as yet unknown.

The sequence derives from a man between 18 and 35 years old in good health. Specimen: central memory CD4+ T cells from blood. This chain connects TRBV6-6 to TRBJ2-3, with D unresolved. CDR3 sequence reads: CASARASTDTQYF. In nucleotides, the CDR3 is TGTGCCAGCGCCAGAGCTAGCACAGATACGCAGTATTTT.